This TCR beta chain was sequenced for a study of OX40 agonist ivuxolimab in advanced cancers. Profiling relied on immunoSEQ multiplex PCR, and the TCRdb table lists in-frame clones only, not all of them. The table shows 49,000 or so clones, with around 88% occurring only once. In regard to this clone: A read error may account for a junction end that differs from germline.

The CDR3 runs to 15 residues. The V gene's germline CDR1 is SGHTS and CDR2 YDEGEE. Material: CD4+ or CD8+ T cells sorted from blood, obtained in a trial of the OX40 agonist ivuxolimab. The receptor was isolated from an adult with an advanced solid tumor such as melanoma, head and neck, liver or kidney cancer. This sequence joins TRBV5-8 and TRBJ1-5, with 12 bases matching TRBD1. CDR3 sequence (DNA): TGTGCCAGCAGCAAAGGGACAGGGGGCAAGCAGCCCCAGCATTTT. This gives the protein CASSKGTGGKQPQHF.